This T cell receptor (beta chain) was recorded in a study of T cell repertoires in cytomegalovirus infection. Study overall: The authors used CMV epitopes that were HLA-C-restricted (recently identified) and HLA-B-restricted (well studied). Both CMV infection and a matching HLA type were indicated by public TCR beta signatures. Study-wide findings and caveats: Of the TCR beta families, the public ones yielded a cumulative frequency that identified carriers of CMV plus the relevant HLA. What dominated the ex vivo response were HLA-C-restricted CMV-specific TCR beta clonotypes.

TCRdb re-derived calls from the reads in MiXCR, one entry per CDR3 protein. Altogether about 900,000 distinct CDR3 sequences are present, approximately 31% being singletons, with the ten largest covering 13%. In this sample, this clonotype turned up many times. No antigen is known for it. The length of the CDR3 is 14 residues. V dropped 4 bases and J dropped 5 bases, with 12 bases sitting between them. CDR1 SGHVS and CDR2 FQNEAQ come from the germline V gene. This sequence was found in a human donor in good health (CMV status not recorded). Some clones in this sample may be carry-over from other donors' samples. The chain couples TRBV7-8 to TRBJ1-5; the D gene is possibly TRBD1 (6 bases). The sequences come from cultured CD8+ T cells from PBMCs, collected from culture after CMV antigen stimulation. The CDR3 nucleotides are TGTGCCAGCAGCTACCGGGACAATGATCAGCCCCAGCATTTT. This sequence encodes CASSYRDNDQPQHF.